This T cell receptor beta chain was captured by sequencing in a study of blood T cell repertoires in COVID-19. For the study at large: Researchers got acute and convalescent COVID-19 samples from the United States, Italy and Spain. PBMCs, B-cell-depleted T cells, or T cells were the source of the cDNA or gDNA that made up the material.

One Seattle source followed patients from active infection through their disease course. Source study methods: Quantification of nucleated cells was approximated via reference gene primer amplification. Clones were read by immunoSEQ multiplex PCR, and TCRdb kept only the in-frame ones, dropping some. The V and J calls and clone size are taken from that table; D and trimming were inferred from the DNA. The sample has about 120,000 clones; 90% are singletons. The CDR3 is 15 amino acids. In germline, CDR1 is SGHNT, CDR2 YYREEE (reference sequence). Trimming removed 4 bases from V and 5 bases from J; junction bases left unmatched: 6.

The chain links TRBV5-4 to TRBJ2-5; TRBD1 matches at 12 bases. The receptor was isolated from a woman aged 55-69 years with COVID-19, enrolled during active disease. Sequenced: peripheral blood. CDR3 in amino acids: CASSIGTGGGETQYF. The CDR3 DNA sequence: TGTGCCAGCAGCATCGGGACAGGGGGCGGGGAGACCCAGTACTTC.